The next 29 T cell receptor beta chains were all read from a single sample in a study of post-analysis software for immune sequencing data. Every TCR beta cDNA library bore unique molecular identifiers. TCRdb re-called the PCR reads through MiXCR, storing one row per CDR3 protein. Counted here are roughly 600,000 distinct CDR3 sequences, roughly 45% occurring once; the ten biggest clones make up over 1.5%. Study-wide results and limits: TRBV segments more frequent in patients than in controls numbered roughly 5 and included TRBV5-6, TRBV5-1 and TRBV20-1.

These TCRs' antigens remain unknown. The sequenced sample consisted of blood. The source is a girl aged 5 to 17 with multiple sclerosis.

About this clonotype: This likely comes from a read error, as the CDR3 has no conserved phenylalanine or tryptophan at its end. The DNA for the CDR3 is TGCAGTGCTCCCCCCTGGATGAACACTGAAGCTTTCTGT. Translated: CSAPPWMNTEAFC. The chain joins TRBV20-1 to TRBJ1-1, with D unresolved. The length of the CDR3 is 13 residues. CDR1 is DFQATT and CDR2 is SNEGSKA in the germline V gene (reference sequence). Trimming removed 5 bases at V and 0 bases at J, with 10 bases between.

V is TRBV6-5 and J is TRBJ2-1; 8 bases are shared with TRBD1. V was clipped by 0 bases and J by 6 bases; unmatched bases: 7. The CDR3 spans 16 residues. Germline V CDR1 and CDR2: MNHEY, SVGAGI. In DNA, the CDR3 is TGTGCCAGCAGTTACTCTCCAGGGGGCCTGGGCAATGAGCAGTTCTTC. Translation: CASSYSPGGLGNEQFF.

J is TRBJ2-7 and V is TRBV12-3 or TRBV12-4; D unresolved. Trimming took 5 bases from V and 5 from J, leaving 10 bases between them. The CDR3 is 12 amino acids. CDR3 DNA: TGTGCCAGCAGTCCAAGATGGGACGAGCAGTACTTC. Protein sequence: CASSPRWDEQYF.

This clonotype was detected only a few times. The chain has TRBV29-1 and TRBJ1-6; 8 nucleotides agree with TRBD1. CDR1 is SQVTM and CDR2 is ANQGSEA in the germline V gene. V was pared by 7 bases and J by 7 bases, with 6 bases of the junction left unmatched. The length of the CDR3 is 13 residues. The CDR3 loop is CSAVTGDNSPLHF. CDR3 coding DNA: TGCAGCGCCGTGACAGGGGACAATTCACCCCTCCACTTT.

This rearrangement joins TRBV12-3 or TRBV12-4 to TRBJ2-7; 8 positions agree with TRBD2. This CDR3 comprises 13 residues. The V segment lost 2 bases and the J segment 6 bases; nucleotides outside the gene matches: 3. The CDR3 region is CASSLREGREQYF. Here the CDR3 DNA reads TGTGCCAGCAGTTTACGGGAGGGCCGCGAGCAGTACTTC.

The chain employs TRBV7-2 and TRBJ2-7, with D possibly matching TRBD2 (5 bases). The J call may be in error: the DNA end matches TRBJ2-5 better. Germline CDR1 reads SGHTA; CDR2 reads FQGNSA. This CDR3 has 15 amino acids. Written as DNA, the CDR3 is TGTGCCAGCAGCTTTCGGTCCAGCCGGGGAGAGACCCAGTACTTC. Its protein product is CASSFRSSRGETQYF.

The chain carries TRBV12-3 or TRBV12-4 and TRBJ2-5; weak D call: TRBD2 (5 bases). The J call may be mistaken, given a closer DNA end match to TRBJ2-7. The CDR3 loop spans 15 amino acids. The CDR3 loop is CASSLLVGEGYEQYF. The CDR3 coding sequence is TGTGCCAGCAGCCTACTGGTGGGAGAAGGCTACGAGCAGTACTTC.

V usage is TRBV5-5 and J usage is TRBJ2-5; D is perhaps TRBD1 or TRBD2 (5 bases each). From germline, CDR1 is SGHKS and CDR2 YYEKEE (reference sequence). The CDR3 is 14 amino acids. Trimming took off 2 bases at V and 9 bases at J, with 17 bases between the two ends. The CDR3 DNA is TGTGCCAGCAGCTTCTTAGTGGGAGAGGGGTCCCAGTACTTC. Protein sequence: CASSFLVGEGSQYF.

There are many counts of this clonotype. The J gene is TRBJ2-7, the V gene TRBV4-1; possibly TRBD1 for D (6 bases). This CDR3 spans 14 amino acids. Trimming took 1 base from V and 1 from J, leaving 8 bases between them. The germline CDR1 and CDR2 sequences are MGHRA and YSYEKL. CDR3 sequence (DNA): TGCGCCAGCAGCCAAGCAGACAGGTCCTACGAGCAGTACTTC. The encoded protein is CASSQADRSYEQYF.

This rearrangement joins TRBV3-1 to TRBJ2-5; 10 positions match TRBD1. The germline CDR1 and CDR2 sequences are LGHDT and YNNKEL (reference sequence). V was clipped by 7 bases and J by 4 bases; unmatched bases: 12. The CDR3 has 16 residues. CDR3 protein: CASNGQGVAPRETQYF. DNA of the CDR3: TGTGCCAGCAACGGACAGGGGGTTGCCCCTCGAGAGACCCAGTACTTC.

This clonotype has only a few counts. The gene calls are TRBV12-5 and TRBJ2-3, with D tentatively TRBD2 (7 bases). The CDR3 has 18 residues. Germline CDR1 is LGHNT and CDR2 is FRNRAP. V shed 0 bases and J shed 0 bases, with 16 bases lying between them. This CDR3 is CASGLVLGGPSSTDTQYF. The CDR3 DNA sequence: TGTGCTAGTGGTTTGGTACTCGGGGGGCCTAGTAGCACAGATACGCAGTATTTT.

This sequence joins TRBV20-1 and TRBJ2-5, with TRBD2 matching over 8 bases. TRBJ2-7 matches the DNA end more closely, so the J call is doubtful. Germline-derived CDR1 and CDR2 are DFQATT and SNEGSKA (reference sequence). This CDR3 has 16 amino acids. CDR3 DNA sequence: TGCAGTGCTAGAGATGAGGTGAATAGCGGGAACCCCGAGCAGTACTTC. This translates into CSARDEVNSGNPEQYF.

The chain combines TRBV2 with TRBJ1-5; D not resolved. With 3 bases removed from V and 0 bases from J, the gap between germline ends came to 9 bases. Germline assignment: CDR1 SNHLY and CDR2 FYNNEI. The CDR3 spans 15 residues. CDR3 loop: CASSERGYSNQPQHF. In DNA form, the CDR3 reads TGTGCCAGCAGTGAGAGAGGTTATAGCAATCAGCCCCAGCATTTT.

In its sample, this clonotype was seen a few times. V usage is TRBV20-1 and J usage is TRBJ2-1; D may be TRBD2 (7 bases). The germline gives CDR1 DFQATT, CDR2 SNEGSKA (reference sequence). V gave up 6 bases and J gave up 10 bases, with 16 bases separating them. The CDR3 loop spans 12 amino acids. The CDR3, as DNA: TGCAGTGCGGGGGGGCCGGGGGAGGAGCAGTTCTTC. It yields the protein CSAGGPGEEQFF.

This clonotype came up a few times. This chain joins TRBV28 and TRBJ2-5, with D perhaps matching TRBD1 (6 bases). With 6 bases removed from V and 10 bases from J, the gap between germline ends came to 21 bases. Germline loops: CDR1 MDHEN, CDR2 SYDVKM. There are 14 residues in the CDR3. The CDR3 region is CASSLGASRDGQYF. The CDR3 nucleotides are TGTGCCAGCAGCCTGGGGGCCTCCAGGGATGGCCAGTACTTC.

The sample holds a few counts of this clonotype. This sequence joins TRBV13 and TRBJ2-1; 9 nucleotides line up with TRBD1. V gave up 0 bases and J gave up 14 bases; unmatched junction bases: 14. Per germline, CDR1 PRHDT and CDR2 FYEKMQ (reference sequence). The CDR3 runs 16 residues. CDR3 amino acids: CASSLGLTGGADLEFF. In DNA, the CDR3 is TGTGCCAGCAGCTTAGGCCTCACAGGGGGCGCCGATTTGGAGTTCTTC.

The chain carries TRBV6-1 and TRBJ1-5, with 7 bases fitting TRBD1. The V segment lost 5 bases and the J segment 6 bases; nucleotides outside the gene matches: 10. This CDR3 region has 15 residues. Germline V CDR1 and CDR2: MNHNS, SASEGT. DNA for the CDR3: TGTGCCAGCAGTAGGGAACGACAGGGCCCTCAGCCCCAGCATTTT. Translation gives CASSRERQGPQPQHF.

This chain uses TRBV12-3 or TRBV12-4 with TRBJ1-2; D perhaps matches TRBD1 (5 bases). The CDR3 extends over 11 amino acids. V was shortened by 8 bases and J by 8 bases, with 12 bases between the two germline ends. In DNA form, the CDR3 reads TGTGCCAGCTGGGGGGGGTACGGCTACACCTTC. It translates to CASWGGYGYTF.

The V call is TRBV5-1, the J call TRBJ2-7; 8 nucleotides agree with TRBD1. V lost 4 bases, J lost 1 base, and 7 bases stayed unmatched. CDR1 is SGHRS and CDR2 is YFSETQ in the germline V gene. This CDR3 region has 15 residues. Written as DNA, the CDR3 is TGCGCCAGCAGCGCAGGAACAGGGGGTTCCTACGAGCAGTACTTC. It yields the protein CASSAGTGGSYEQYF.

V is TRBV20-1 and J is TRBJ1-5; possibly TRBD1 for D (5 bases). The CDR3 contains 12 residues. Trimming removed 3 bases at V and 10 bases at J, with 13 bases between. The germline gives CDR1 DFQATT, CDR2 SNEGSKA (reference sequence). The chain's CDR3 is CSASPGGGPQHF. CDR3 nucleotide sequence: TGCAGTGCTAGCCCCGGGGGTGGACCCCAGCATTTT.

The genes are TRBV7-9 and TRBJ1-5; D is ambiguous. Trimming shortened V by 3 bases and J by 5 bases, and 11 bases separated the two germline ends. CDR1 and CDR2 from the germline V gene are SEHNR and FQNEAQ (reference sequence). The CDR3 has 14 amino acids. CDR3 loop: CASSFSGRDQPQHF. In nucleotides, the CDR3 is TGTGCCAGCAGCTTTTCAGGTCGGGATCAGCCCCAGCATTTT.

The sample holds a few counts of this clonotype. The V call is TRBV15, the J call TRBJ2-5; D is undetermined. The germline V gene has CDR1 LNHNV and CDR2 YYDKDF (reference sequence). Trimming cost V 1 base and J 6 bases, with 12 bases left between them. The CDR3 length is 14 residues. CDR3 coding DNA: TGTGCCACCAGCAGAGTCTCAGCCGCGAAGACCCAGTACTTC. It encodes CATSRVSAAKTQYF.

The CDR3 here is CSVPMGGGPNGNIQYF. The CDR3 DNA reads as TGCAGCGTCCCGATGGGCGGGGGGCCGAACGGAAACATTCAGTACTTC. The chain recombines TRBV29-1 with TRBJ2-4; 8 bases are a match to TRBD2. Germline trimming cut 6 bases from V and 6 bases from J; bases unmatched to any gene: 16. The CDR3 is 16 residues long. Looked up from germline, CDR1 is SQVTM and CDR2 is ANQGSEA.

This rearrangement joins TRBV20-1 to TRBJ2-2; no clear D gene. CDR3 size: 16 residues. The germline CDR1 and CDR2 sequences are DFQATT and SNEGSKA (reference sequence). The V end lost 1 base, the J end lost 1 base, and 13 bases lay between the germline ends. DNA for the CDR3: TGCAGTGCTAGAGCCGCCGGCCAGATGAACACCGGGGAGCTGTTTTTT. This encodes CSARAAGQMNTGELFF.

This clonotype was recorded a few times. The rearrangement links TRBV12-5 to TRBJ2-7; D unresolved. The J call is uncertain, as TRBJ2-5 better fits the DNA end. The CDR3 has 11 amino acids. Germline CDR1 is LGHNT and CDR2 is FRNRAP. CDR3 sequence reads: CASGLRETQYF. CDR3 sequence (DNA): TGTGCTAGTGGTTTGAGGGAGACCCAGTACTTC.

This clonotype was detected a few times. The CDR3 nucleotides are TGTGCCAGCAGCGTAGGGGGGGCTTATAATTCACCCCTCCACTTT. Translation: CASSVGGAYNSPLHF. The rearrangement joins TRBV9 to TRBJ1-6, with D perhaps matching TRBD1 (6 bases). V was trimmed by 0 bases and J by 4 bases, leaving 8 bases between them. Germline CDR1 and CDR2: SGDLS and YYNGEE. The CDR3 sequence is 15 residues long.

The chain recombines TRBV10-3 with TRBJ2-7; 9 positions match TRBD1. Germline CDR1 and CDR2: ENHRY and SYGVKD. The CDR3 length is 14 residues. Germline trimming cut 5 bases from V and 5 bases from J; bases unmatched to any gene: 7. CDR3: CAISLTGGPDEQYF. CDR3 in DNA: TGTGCCATCAGTTTGACAGGGGGGCCGGACGAGCAGTACTTC.

The V and J genes are TRBV5-1 and TRBJ2-5; unclear D gene. The germline gives CDR1 SGHRS, CDR2 YFSETQ. CDR3 size: 17 residues. V was shortened by 5 bases and J by 5 bases, with 25 bases between the two germline ends. The CDR3 reads CASRTSPWLSNGETQYF. CDR3 nucleotides: TGCGCCAGCAGGACGTCGCCTTGGCTTTCGAACGGGGAGACCCAGTACTTC.

CDR3 DNA sequence: TGCAGTGCTAAAATCAGGGGGCCGGCGCAGTACTTC. Residues: CSAKIRGPAQYF. The chain carries TRBV20-1 and TRBJ2-7; 8 nucleotides agree with TRBD1. The CDR3 has 12 amino acids. After removal of 4 bases from V and 9 bases from J, the junction contained 8 bases not matched to a gene. CDR1 DFQATT and CDR2 SNEGSKA come from the germline V gene (reference sequence).